The 10 T cell receptor beta chains given below trace back to one sample, sequenced in a study of post-analysis software for immune sequencing data (dated by TCRdb to 2013 to 2016). Broader findings and caveats from the paper: Roughly 5 TRBV segments, including TRBV5-6, TRBV5-1 and TRBV20-1, were significantly more frequent in patients than controls.

Libraries were prepared through PCR. These reads were obtained on an Illumina HiSeq 2500. To reduce PCR and sequencing biases, unique molecular identifiers were incorporated into the TCR beta cDNA libraries. TCRdb passed the public sequencing reads through fastp at Q25 and MiXCR, retaining productive beta sequences. Identical CDR3 proteins give one entry, which carries the most common genes and DNA. The sample includes about 560,000 distinct CDR3 sequences, with roughly 47% observed a single time. Approximately 1.7% of the sample comes from the top ten. Their antigen targets remain unknown. The sequencing sample was made of blood. All receptors come from a girl aged 10-17 years with multiple sclerosis.

The chain couples TRBV6-5 to TRBJ2-1; the match to TRBD1 covers 8 bases. The CDR3 is 13 amino acids. CDR1 MNHEY and CDR2 SVGAGI come from the germline V gene. Trimming removed 3 bases from V and 7 bases from J; junction bases left unmatched: 2. The CDR3 spells CASSYYRGNEQFF. CDR3 nucleotides: TGTGCCAGCAGTTATTACAGGGGGAATGAGCAGTTCTTC.

The count of this clonotype is one. V is TRBV6-5 and J is TRBJ2-4; D gene ambiguous. The DNA end is more similar to TRBJ2-7, so the J call may be wrong. The CDR3 is 13 amino acids. CDR1 is MNHEY and CDR2 is SVGAGI in the germline V gene. In DNA, the CDR3 is TGTGCCAGCAGGAAGTCGGACGGTGGCGAGCAGTACTTC. This codes for CASRKSDGGEQYF.

The chain uses TRBV5-1 and TRBJ1-3; D remains ambiguous. Per germline, CDR1 SGHRS and CDR2 YFSETQ. The V gene lost 2 bases and the J gene lost 4 bases, with 13 bases spanning the gap. The CDR3 sequence is 15 residues long. CDR3: CASSFGMLRGNTIYF. The DNA for the CDR3 is TGCGCCAGCAGCTTCGGGATGCTGAGGGGAAACACCATATATTTT.

The chain combines TRBV11-2 with TRBJ2-1; 7 bases align to TRBD2. Trimming took 5 bases from V and 4 from J; bases not matched to a gene: 8. Germline V gene lookup returns CDR1 SGHAT and CDR2 FQNNGV. CDR3 length: 15 residues. Here the CDR3 reads CASSGGVPRYNEQFF. CDR3 DNA: TGTGCCAGCAGCGGGGGGGTCCCTCGTTACAATGAGCAGTTCTTC.

V usage is TRBV4-1 and J usage is TRBJ1-2; D ambiguous. The V end lost 1 base, the J end lost 4 bases, and 7 bases lay between the germline ends. CDR1 is MGHRA, CDR2 YSYEKL, per germline. CDR3 size: 13 residues. The CDR3 sequence: CASSQVGGYGYTF. DNA of the CDR3: TGCGCCAGCAGCCAAGTGGGTGGCTATGGCTACACCTTC.

This clonotype was observed a handful of times. V and J are TRBV24-1 and TRBJ1-1; 9 bases align to TRBD1. The germline V gene has CDR1 KGHDR and CDR2 SFDVKD. The CDR3 covers 13 residues. Trimming cost V 3 bases and J 7 bases; bases outside gene matches: 2. The CDR3, as DNA: TGTGCCACCAGTGATCGGACAGGGGTTGAAGCTTTCTTT. This sequence encodes CATSDRTGVEAFF.

The chain uses TRBV28 and TRBJ1-2, with 11 nucleotides matching TRBD1. CDR1 MDHEN and CDR2 SYDVKM come from the germline V gene. Trimming removed 2 bases from V and 8 bases from J; junction bases left unmatched: 7. This CDR3 region has 15 residues. The CDR3 DNA reads TGTGCCAGCAGTTTACTTAGGACAGGGGGCAGGGGCTACACCTTC. Protein product: CASSLLRTGGRGYTF.

V and J are TRBV12-3 or TRBV12-4 and TRBJ1-5; the D gene is possibly TRBD1 (5 bases). With 2 bases removed from V and 6 bases from J, the gap between germline ends came to 11 bases. The CDR3 length is 14 residues. CDR3 DNA sequence: TGTGCCAGCAGTTTATCCAGGGATGGTCAGCCCCAGCATTTT. It specifies CASSLSRDGQPQHF.

J is TRBJ2-5 and V is TRBV11-2, with TRBD1 identical over 7 bases. Per the germline V gene, CDR1 is SGHAT and CDR2 is FQNNGV. The CDR3 length is 15 residues. V lost 1 base, J lost 2 bases, and 4 bases stayed unmatched. The CDR3 nucleotides are TGTGCCAGCAGCTTAGGACAGGGAGAACAAGAGACCCAGTACTTC. Translation: CASSLGQGEQETQYF.

The CDR3 nucleotides are TGTGCCAGCAGTGAGACAAGGGGAGGGGTTCCCTCTGGGGCCAACGTCCTGACTTTC. Amino acid sequence: CASSETRGGVPSGANVLTF. The chain carries TRBV2 and TRBJ2-6; 7 bases match TRBD2. The length of the CDR3 is 19 residues. The germline CDR1 and CDR2 sequences are SNHLY and FYNNEI. V dropped 3 bases and J dropped 0; count of bases not matched to a gene: 11.